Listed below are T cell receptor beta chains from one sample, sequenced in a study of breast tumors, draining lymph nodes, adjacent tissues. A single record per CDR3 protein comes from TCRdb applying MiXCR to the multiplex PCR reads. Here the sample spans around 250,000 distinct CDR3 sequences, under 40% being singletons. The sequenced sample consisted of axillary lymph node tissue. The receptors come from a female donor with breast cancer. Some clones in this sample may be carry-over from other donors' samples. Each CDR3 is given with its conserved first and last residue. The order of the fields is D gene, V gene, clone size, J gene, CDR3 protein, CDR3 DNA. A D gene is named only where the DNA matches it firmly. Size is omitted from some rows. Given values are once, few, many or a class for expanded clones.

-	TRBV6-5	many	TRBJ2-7	CASSYLYEQYF	TGTGCCAGCAGTTACCTCTACGAGCAGTACTTC
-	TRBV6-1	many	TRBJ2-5	CASSEWVVEETQYF	TGTGCCAGCAGTGAGTGGGTGGTTGAAGAGACCCAGTACTTC
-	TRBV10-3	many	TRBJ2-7	CAISQPGQYPEQYF	TGTGCCATCAGTCAACCGGGACAATATCCCGAGCAGTACTTC
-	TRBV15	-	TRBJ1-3	CATSPRDLSGNTIYF	TGTGCCACCAGTCCGAGGGATCTCTCTGGAAACACCATATATTTT
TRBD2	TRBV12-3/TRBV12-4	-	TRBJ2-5	CASRSAGGAPQGTQYF	TGTGCCAGCAGATCCGCGGGGGGTGCCCCGCAAGGGACCCAGTACTTC
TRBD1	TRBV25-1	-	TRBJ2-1	CASSDLGQGYNEQFF	TGTGCCAGCAGCGACCTGGGACAGGGATACAATGAGCAGTTCTTC
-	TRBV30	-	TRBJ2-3	CAWNSWSTTDTQYF	TGTGCCTGGAACTCGTGGAGCACCACAGATACGCAGTATTTT
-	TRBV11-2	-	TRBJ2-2	CASSQVRQKNTGELFF	TGTGCCAGCAGCCAAGTACGGCAGAAGAACACCGGGGAGCTGTTTTTT
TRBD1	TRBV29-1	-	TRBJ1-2	CSVVGQGPLRYGYTF	TGCAGCGTTGTGGGACAGGGCCCTCTAAGGTATGGCTACACCTTC
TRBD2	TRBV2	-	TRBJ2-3	CASQRESTDTQYF	TGTGCCAGCCAGCGGGAGAGCACAGATACGCAGTATTTT